This T cell receptor (beta chain) is from a study of T cells after yellow fever vaccination. Study observations and caveats: It was the secondary response that reached its peak faster, day 5 versus 15, but it was weaker.

TCRdb redid the calling of the 5' RACE reads with MiXCR, one entry per CDR3 protein. Of about 320,000 distinct CDR3 sequences listed, approximately 4% are singletons. In this sample, this clonotype turned up many times. Its antigen remains unknown. The CDR3 contains 16 residues. The chain carries TRBV21-1 and TRBJ2-4; the table names TRBD1, a call not compared with the DNA. TRBV21-1 is given as a pseudogene. This sequence originates from a man aged 18 to 29 who received the YFV17D yellow fever vaccine. Sequencing used PBMCs, obtained 15 days after the yellow fever booster vaccination. CDR3 loop: CASSKVDRTAKNIQYF. CDR3 in DNA: TGTGCCAGCAGCAAAGTGGACAGGACAGCCAAAAACATTCAGTACTTC.